Here is one T cell receptor (beta chain) with its context. Antigen specificity is unknown. Per the germline V gene, CDR1 is SQVTM and CDR2 is ANQGSEA. Trimming cost V 0 bases and J 4 bases, with 6 bases left between them. This CDR3 is built from 12 residues. All donors came from Russia, were Caucasian and healthy, and spanned ages about 6 to 100. Per-sample yields of isolated PBMCs were at least 6.5 million. These data are taken from a study of blood T cells in healthy people across ages. Study findings and constraints: Higher diversity and more naive CD4+ cells were features of long-lived donors, compared to aged donors.

Sample-barcoded 5' priming and a J-beta primer mix drove a second PCR of about 7 to 12 cycles. Each cDNA molecule, via a template-switch adaptor with 12 random nucleotides, was tagged. TCRdb re-analysed the 5' RACE reads in MiXCR, keeping a single row per CDR3 protein. This sample has hundreds of thousands of distinct CDR3 sequences, with more than 25% found just once. The specimen was blood. This chain joins TRBV29-1 and TRBJ1-2; no clear D. The source is a woman older than 75 in good health. CDR3 protein: CSVEDALYGYTF. CDR3 sequence (DNA): TGCAGCGTTGAAGATGCACTCTATGGCTACACCTTC.